These 10 T cell receptor beta chains were sequenced from one sample in a study of identical twins. From the 5' RACE reads, TCRdb called clonotypes with MiXCR, one entry per CDR3 protein. The sample shows a few hundred thousand distinct CDR3 sequences, nearly 10% of them seen only once. This same sample was also taken into another study, of yellow fever vaccine responses in identical twins.

The specimen sequenced was PBMCs. These receptor sequences come from a woman aged 18-29 years in good health.

This clonotype has only a few counts. The CDR3: CASSLDGGVNSPLHF. As DNA, the CDR3 is TGTGCCAGCAGCTTAGATGGAGGGGTAAATTCACCCCTCCACTTT. V and J are TRBV7-9 and TRBJ1-6; D is perhaps TRBD1 (5 bases). V dropped 1 base and J dropped 7 bases, with 11 bases sitting between them. The CDR3 covers 15 residues. The germline V gene encodes CDR1 SEHNR and CDR2 FQNEAQ (reference sequence).

The chain combines TRBV12-3 or TRBV12-4 with TRBJ2-3; 7 positions match TRBD2. Trimming took 1 base from V and 2 from J; bases not matched to a gene: 3. This CDR3 spans 15 amino acids. The CDR3 DNA is TGTGCCAGCAGTTTAGAGCGGGGTTTCACAGATACGCAGTATTTT. It specifies CASSLERGFTDTQYF.

In this sample, this clonotype turned up many times. V gene TRBV12-3 or TRBV12-4 combines with J gene TRBJ2-1; D is possibly TRBD1 (5 bases). The CDR3 covers 12 residues. Trimming cost V 7 bases and J 10 bases, with 14 bases left between them. The DNA for the CDR3 is TGTGCCAGCAAGTTAGGATCAGGGGAGCAGTTCTTC. Translating it yields CASKLGSGEQFF.

A few counts support this clonotype. The chain combines TRBV2 with TRBJ2-7; 8 bases line up with TRBD1. J was trimmed by 5 bases and V by 5 bases; bases with no gene match: 2. The CDR3 has 12 amino acids. Germline V lookup: CDR1 SNHLY, CDR2 FYNNEI. CDR3 DNA: TGTGCCAGCAGTCAGACAGGGGACGAGCAGTACTTC. Translated: CASSQTGDEQYF. The full variable domain, its missing parts supplied by reference TRBV2 and TRBJ2-7, is EPEVTQTPSHQVTQMGQEVILRCVPISNHLYFYWYRQILGQKVEFLVSFYNNEISEKSEIFDDQFSVERPDGSNFTLKIRSTKLEDSAMYFCASSQTGDEQYFGPGTRLTVT.

The chain combines TRBV12-3 or TRBV12-4 with TRBJ1-5; D gene unclear. The V gene lost 7 bases and the J gene lost 11 bases, with 18 bases spanning the gap. The CDR3 covers 13 residues. Written as DNA, the CDR3 is TGTGCCAGCACCCAATGGAGGGCAGCCACCCAGCATTTT. It encodes CASTQWRAATQHF.

In this sample, this clonotype turned up many times. The V call is TRBV6-4, the J call TRBJ2-1, with 9 bases aligning to TRBD2. With V trimmed by 4 bases and J by 7 bases, 8 bases remained unmatched. This CDR3 comprises 15 residues. Germline loops: CDR1 MRHNA, CDR2 SNTAGT. CDR3 loop: CASSAESGGPNEQFF. Written as DNA, the CDR3 is TGTGCCAGCAGTGCAGAAAGCGGGGGGCCGAATGAGCAGTTCTTC.

A note on this clonotype: It may be a read error: a sequence one base away is much more abundant. For the CDR3, the DNA is TGCTTAGAGCAGGAGAGCACCGGGGAGCTGTTTTTT. Residues: CLEQESTGELFF. The rearrangement joins TRBV29-1 to TRBJ2-2; no firm D call. Germline V gene lookup returns CDR1 SQVTM and CDR2 ANQGSEA. The CDR3 contains 12 residues.

In this sample, this clonotype turned up many times. The V gene is TRBV7-9, the J gene TRBJ1-1; D is unresolved. The V end lost 1 base, the J end lost 8 bases, and 8 bases lay between the germline ends. CDR3 length: 12 amino acids. Looked up from germline, CDR1 is SEHNR and CDR2 is FQNEAQ (reference sequence). The CDR3 coding sequence is TGTGCCAGCAGCTTAGAGAGGAGAGAAGCTTTCTTT. It codes for CASSLERREAFF.

This clonotype came up many times. CDR3 in amino acids: CASSLGQGINQPQHF. CDR3 coding DNA: TGTGCCAGCAGTTTAGGTCAGGGAATCAATCAGCCCCAGCATTTT. The chain combines TRBV12-3 or TRBV12-4 with TRBJ1-5; a weak D match, TRBD1 (5 bases). This CDR3 comprises 15 residues. The V and J ends lost 1 base and 3 bases respectively, with 10 bases between them.

This clonotype was detected many times. The V gene is TRBV6-2 or TRBV6-3, the J gene TRBJ1-6; no reliable D call. Germline V gene sequence: CDR1 MNHEY, CDR2 SVGEGT. This CDR3 is built from 14 residues. V was shortened by 2 bases and J by 4 bases, with 6 bases between the two germline ends. CDR3 amino acids: CASSYGGYNSPLHF. The CDR3 nucleotides read TGTGCCAGCAGTTACGGCGGATATAATTCACCCCTCCACTTT.